The TCR beta chain described here comes from a study of T-cell memory formation after mild COVID-19. The V gene's germline CDR1 is SGHTA and CDR2 FQGNSA. V dropped 0 bases and J dropped 7 bases, with 15 bases sitting between them. The CDR3 is made up of 15 amino acids. TCRdb ran MiXCR on the 5' RACE reads and lists one entry per CDR3 protein. The sample carries approximately 570,000 distinct CDR3 sequences, roughly 18% recorded once. This clonotype has ten or more counts. This sequence was found in an adult woman who had mild COVID-19 (a few samples of this study predate the infection). Cell type and time point are not known. The chain joins TRBV7-2 to TRBJ1-2; TRBD1 is a possible D gene (6 bases). The sequenced sample consisted of PBMCs or a T cell subset sorted from them (not recorded which). The CDR3 reads CASSLASGAASGYTF. CDR3 coding DNA: TGTGCCAGCAGCTTAGCGTCGGGGGCGGCTAGTGGCTACACCTTC.